The present T cell receptor beta chain was sequenced within a study of blood T cell repertoires in COVID-19. Study background: PBMCs, B-cell-depleted T cells, or T cells were the source of the cDNA or gDNA that made up the material.

V shed 5 bases, J shed 4 bases, and the junction held 7 bases outside the gene matches. Germline assignment: CDR1 SEHNR and CDR2 FQNEAQ (reference sequence). This CDR3 spans 15 amino acids. Original handling: From reference gene primer amplification, estimates of nucleated cell counts were derived. Profiling relied on immunoSEQ multiplex PCR, and the TCRdb table lists in-frame clones only, not all of them. The D gene and trimming were derived from the DNA, and the V and J assignments and clone size from that table. The repertoire holds about 68,000 clones, with around 90% as singletons. This clone showed up just once.

Sequenced sample: peripheral blood. The chain employs TRBV7-9 and TRBJ2-7, with 11 bases aligning to TRBD2. The TCR comes from a human donor in a cohort sampled during active COVID-19. CDR3 sequence (DNA): TGTGCCAGCAGCAGTAGCGGGAGGGCCTCTTACGAGCAGTACTTC. Protein product: CASSSSGRASYEQYF.